These 10 T cell receptor beta chains came from one sample sequenced in a study of beta chain features in type 1 diabetes. Study conclusions and caveats: Among all four CD4+ subsets, Type 1 diabetes patients had TCRB CDR3s that were moderately but significantly shorter.

The antigens of these receptors remain unknown. cDNA synthesis used the whole RNA isolate, giving expressed TCRB sequences. TCRdb's table, derived via immunoSEQ multiplex PCR, lists solely in-frame clones and lacks some. Found here are approximately 170,000 clones, roughly 65% of them singletons; the top ten hold roughly 0.095%. Sequenced sample: naive CD4+ T cells from blood. All receptors come from a man aged 30 to 39 with type 1 diabetes.

The rearrangement joins TRBV7-9 to TRBJ2-1; D unresolved. Trimming stripped 6 bases from V and 7 bases from J, with 16 bases between. The CDR3 contains 14 residues. Germline V gene lookup returns CDR1 SEHNR and CDR2 FQNEAQ (reference sequence). CDR3 nucleotide sequence: TGTGCCAGCAGTTCTTCATGGGCCGTGAATGAGCAGTTCTTC. Protein product: CASSSSWAVNEQFF.

The V call is TRBV7-2, the J call TRBJ2-7, with 9 bases that match TRBD1. V gave up 6 bases and J gave up 4 bases; unmatched junction bases: 7. This CDR3 contains 14 residues. Germline assignment: CDR1 SGHTA and CDR2 FQGNSA. CDR3 DNA: TGTGCCAGCAGGTCCGGGACAGGGTCGTACGAGCAGTACTTC. Translated, it gives CASRSGTGSYEQYF.

This clone came up a few times. This chain joins TRBV2 and TRBJ2-6; D is unclear. Trimming cost V 8 bases and J 0 bases, with 8 bases left between them. The CDR3 has 14 amino acids. Germline V gives CDR1 SNHLY, CDR2 FYNNEI. The CDR3 loop is CASDNGSGANVLTF. CDR3 bases: TGTGCCAGCGACAATGGCTCTGGGGCCAACGTCCTGACTTTC.

The chain carries TRBV9 and TRBJ2-2; D is perhaps TRBD1 (6 bases). CDR3 length: 13 residues. Trimming left V 3 bases short and J 7 bases short, with 10 bases between. Germline CDR1 SGDLS, CDR2 YYNGEE. DNA of the CDR3: TGTGCCAGCAGCGAGACAGGAATCGGGGAGCTGTTTTTT. This codes for CASSETGIGELFF.

This clone showed up just a few times. CDR3 nucleotides: TGCAGCGCACGGGACAGCCCCTACGAGCAGTACTTC. It translates to CSARDSPYEQYF. The chain employs TRBV29-1 and TRBJ2-7; 7 bases fit TRBD1. V dropped 7 bases and J dropped 2; count of bases not matched to a gene: 5. CDR3 size: 12 residues. Germline V lookup: CDR1 SQVTM, CDR2 ANQGSEA.

The J gene is TRBJ1-1, the V gene TRBV6-6; D is possibly TRBD1 (6 bases). V was shortened by 10 bases and J by 2 bases, with 14 bases between the two germline ends. The CDR3 spans 13 residues. Germline CDR1 and CDR2: MNHNY and SVGAGI (reference sequence). Here the CDR3 DNA reads TGTGCCACCCAGGACAGCCTCAACACTGAAGCTTTCTTT. As protein: CATQDSLNTEAFF.

The chain joins TRBV7-9 to TRBJ2-5; D is unresolved. This CDR3 spans 13 amino acids. Germline V gene data show CDR1 as SEHNR and CDR2 as FQNEAQ (reference sequence). V was shortened by 0 bases and J by 5 bases, with 7 bases between the two germline ends. In nucleotides, the CDR3 is TGTGCCAGCAGCTTAGCCGGTCGGGAGACCCAGTACTTC. Its protein product is CASSLAGRETQYF.

The gene calls are TRBV10-3 and TRBJ2-3; D is perhaps TRBD2 (5 bases). Germline lookup yields CDR1 ENHRY and CDR2 SYGVKD. The CDR3 is made up of 13 amino acids. V lost 2 bases to trimming and J lost 6 bases, with 9 bases between them. The CDR3 bases are TGTGCCATCAGTGAGGAGGGAAGGGATACGCAGTATTTT. It encodes CAISEEGRDTQYF.

The J gene is TRBJ2-5, the V gene TRBV7-9; 8 bases align to TRBD1. Germline-derived CDR1 and CDR2 are SEHNR and FQNEAQ (reference sequence). The CDR3 length is 15 residues. Trimming took 7 bases from V and 1 from J; bases not matched to a gene: 8. CDR3 region: CASNDGQGLQETQYF. The CDR3, as DNA: TGTGCCAGCAACGACGGACAGGGCCTCCAAGAGACCCAGTACTTC.

This clone was recorded a few times. The CDR3 nucleotides read TGTGCCAGCAGCCCGGGACTCAACGTTCCGCAGTATTTT. Protein: CASSPGLNVPQYF. V gene TRBV7-2 combines with J gene TRBJ2-3; tentative D call: TRBD2 (6 bases). There are 13 residues in the CDR3. Trimming took off 5 bases at V and 10 bases at J, with 16 bases between the two ends. Germline lookup yields CDR1 SGHTA and CDR2 FQGNSA.